The rows below give T cell receptor beta chains drawn from one sample of a study of cytomegalovirus exposure and HLA in healthy donors. The protocol was immunoSEQ multiplex PCR, while the TCRdb copy is restricted to in-frame clones and leaves out a portion. The listing records 45,000 to 55,000 clones. The sequenced sample consisted of PBMCs. These receptors were taken from a male donor in good health and CMV-seropositive. Each CDR3 is given with its conserved first and last residue. A D gene is named only where the DNA matches it firmly.

J gene	D gene	V gene	CDR3 protein	CDR3 DNA
TRBJ1-6	NA	TRBV28	CASSLFGGAQGNSPLHF	TGTGCCAGCAGTTTATTTGGGGGGGCGCAGGGCAATTCACCCCTCCACTTT
TRBJ2-2	NA	TRBV19	CASSTPRRATGELFF	TGTGCCAGTAGTACCCCCCGCAGGGCCACCGGGGAGCTGTTTTTT
TRBJ1-2	NA	TRBV6-1	CASSGGLQEGYTF	TGTGCCAGCAGTGGTGGACTTCAGGAGGGCTACACCTTC
TRBJ2-5	NA	TRBV7-2	CASSPPRGSGGIEETQYF	TGTGCCAGCAGCCCGCCCAGGGGGAGCGGGGGCATAGAAGAGACCCAGTACTTC
TRBJ1-6	TRBD1	TRBV5-6	CASTLNRDSHSSPLHF	TGTGCCAGCACTCTAAACCGGGACAGTCATAGTTCACCCCTCCACTTT
TRBJ2-2	TRBD2	TRBV5-4	CASSSHPGLARRTNTGELFF	TGTGCCAGCAGCTCCCACCCGGGACTAGCGCGACGGACGAACACCGGGGAGCTGTTTTTT
TRBJ2-7	TRBD1	TRBV6-1	CASSVGGQGIHEQYF	TGTGCCAGCAGCGTGGGGGGACAGGGGATACACGAGCAGTACTTC
TRBJ2-5	TRBD1	TRBV28	CASSPGDRVDF	TGTGCCAGTTCCCCCGGGGACAGGGTGGACTTC
TRBJ1-2	NA	TRBV30	CAATGRNNYGYTF	TGTGCCGCCACAGGGAGAAATAACTATGGCTACACCTTC
TRBJ1-1	TRBD1	TRBV10-1	CAGTTGRDTEAFF	TGCGCCGGAACGACAGGGAGAGACACTGAAGCTTTCTTT
TRBJ1-4	TRBD1	TRBV6-5	CASRTGIHEKLFF	TGTGCCAGCAGGACAGGGATACATGAAAAACTGTTTTTT
TRBJ2-5	TRBD2	TRBV7-3	CASSFRGGETQYF	TGTGCCAGCAGCTTCCGGGGGGGAGAGACCCAGTACTTC
TRBJ2-7	NA	TRBV7-9	CASSGPSSYEQYF	TGTGCCAGCAGCGGGCCGAGCTCCTACGAGCAGTACTTC
TRBJ2-7	NA	TRBV30	CARSDGASYEQYF	TGTGCCCGCTCAGATGGAGCCTCCTACGAGCAGTACTTC
TRBJ2-3	TRBD1	TRBV7-2	CASSETGGPDTQYF	TGTGCCAGCAGCGAGACAGGGGGCCCCGATACGCAGTATTTT
TRBJ2-2	NA	TRBV19	CASVKDSGGPGELFF	TGTGCCAGTGTCAAGGACTCTGGGGGCCCCGGGGAGCTGTTTTTT
TRBJ2-2	TRBD2	TRBV4-3	CASSHYSGGPGELFF	TGCGCCAGCAGCCATTATAGCGGGGGTCCCGGGGAGCTGTTTTTT
TRBJ2-1	NA	TRBV6-5	CASSYSDLGGRFF	TGTGCCAGCAGTTACTCTGACCTCGGCGGCCGGTTCTTC
TRBJ1-2	TRBD1	TRBV19	CASSKARDSAGGYTF	TGTGCCAGTAGTAAGGCCCGGGACAGCGCGGGGGGCTACACCTTC
TRBJ1-5	NA	TRBV30	CAWSVGGAGNQPQHF	TGTGCCTGGAGTGTAGGAGGGGCAGGCAATCAGCCCCAGCATTTT
TRBJ1-1	NA	TRBV6-4	CASSENGNTEAFF	TGTGCCAGCAGTGAAAACGGGAACACTGAAGCTTTCTTT
TRBJ1-1	TRBD1	TRBV5-6	CASSLLHRGLFTEAFF	TGTGCCAGCAGCTTGCTCCACAGGGGGCTTTTCACTGAAGCTTTCTTT
TRBJ1-1	NA	TRBV15	CATSTYSRDTEAFF	TGTGCCACCAGCACCTACTCCAGGGACACTGAAGCTTTCTTT
TRBJ2-7	NA	TRBV9	CASSPDDRPSYEQYF	TGTGCCAGCAGCCCCGACGACAGACCCTCCTACGAGCAGTACTTC
TRBJ1-2	NA	TRBV7-2	CASRPPRGNYGYTF	TGTGCCAGCAGACCCCCACGGGGGAACTATGGCTACACCTTC
TRBJ2-2	NA	TRBV18	CASSPGTTGTGELFF	TGTGCCAGCTCACCCGGGACAACTGGGACCGGGGAGCTGTTTTTT
TRBJ1-3	NA	TRBV7-6	CASSLGFGGTIYF	TGTGCCAGCAGCTTAGGGTTCGGTGGCACCATATATTTT
TRBJ1-6	TRBD1	TRBV30	CAWRDDRVPPYNSPLHF	TGTGCCTGGAGAGACGACAGGGTGCCCCCATATAATTCACCCCTCCACTTT
TRBJ2-7	NA	TRBV7-9	CASSPSRQGPSYEQYF	TGTGCCAGCAGCCCTTCGAGGCAGGGGCCTTCCTACGAGCAGTACTTC
TRBJ1-6	NA	TRBV6-5	CASSYSQGVYNSPLHF	TGTGCCAGCAGTTACTCGCAGGGTGTCTATAATTCACCCCTCCACTTT
TRBJ2-7	TRBD1	TRBV28	CASSSPGTGSSYEQYF	TGTGCCAGCAGCTCCCCAGGGACAGGGAGCTCCTACGAGCAGTACTTC
TRBJ2-1	NA	TRBV9	CASSVVGGAYNEQFF	TGTGCCAGCAGCGTAGTCGGGGGTGCCTACAATGAGCAGTTCTTC
TRBJ2-1	NA	TRBV25-1	CASSDRGALNEQFF	TGTGCCAGCAGTGACCGGGGGGCCCTGAATGAGCAGTTCTTC
TRBJ1-1	TRBD1	TRBV5-6	CASSLFGQGETDEAFF	TGTGCCAGCAGCTTATTCGGGCAGGGGGAAACTGATGAAGCTTTCTTT
TRBJ2-7	TRBD1	TRBV2	CASSPGQVKWEQYF	TGTGCCAGCAGCCCGGGACAGGTAAAGTGGGAGCAGTACTTC
TRBJ2-2	NA	TRBV7-2	CASSLYARNTGELFF	TGTGCCAGCAGCTTATATGCCAGGAACACCGGGGAGCTGTTTTTT
TRBJ2-7	TRBD1	TRBV5-6	CASSGTGTGSYEQYF	TGTGCCAGCAGCGGGACCGGGACAGGGTCCTACGAGCAGTACTTC
TRBJ2-5	TRBD2	TRBV2	CASRAWTSDQYF	TGTGCCAGCAGAGCCTGGACTAGCGACCAGTACTTC
TRBJ2-3	TRBD1	TRBV5-1	CASSPWGGGQGDTDTQYF	TGCGCCAGCAGCCCCTGGGGAGGGGGACAGGGGGACACAGATACGCAGTATTTT
TRBJ1-2	NA	TRBV7-9	CASSPNAYGYTF	TGTGCCAGCAGCCCCAACGCGTATGGCTACACCTTC
TRBJ1-4	NA	TRBV7-9	CASSLKGKANEKLFF	TGTGCCAGCAGCTTAAAGGGGAAAGCTAATGAAAAACTGTTTTTT
TRBJ2-7	NA	TRBV30	CAWSGQAQVGTYEQYF	TGTGCCTGGAGTGGACAGGCTCAAGTCGGCACCTACGAGCAGTACTTC
TRBJ1-3	NA	TRBV2	CASSGEGPGNTIYF	TGTGCCAGCAGTGGTGAGGGCCCTGGAAACACCATATATTTT